The next 12 T cell receptor beta chains were all read from a single sample in a study of response to subunit inactivated influenza vaccine. TCRdb re-called the RT-PCR reads through MiXCR, storing one row per CDR3 protein. Seen here are over 650,000 distinct CDR3 sequences, around 20% observed once, and the top ten hold roughly a tenth. Sample: PBMCs from blood, taken around 5 days after vaccination. The receptors were sampled from a man aged 45-65 years who received an inactivated influenza vaccine.

The chain combines TRBV7-2 with TRBJ2-1, with 7 bases fitting TRBD1. V lost 5 bases and J lost 7; bases outside the gene matches: 11. The CDR3 runs to 15 residues. The germline V gene has CDR1 SGHTA and CDR2 FQGNSA. CDR3 in amino acids: CASSLTRGIMNEQFF. Written as DNA, the CDR3 is TGTGCCAGCAGCCTAACCAGGGGGATTATGAATGAGCAGTTCTTC.

The rearrangement links TRBV12-3 or TRBV12-4 to TRBJ2-7, with D unresolved. V lost 4 bases to trimming and J lost 4 bases, with 11 bases between them. CDR3 length: 13 amino acids. CDR3 DNA sequence: TGTGCCAGCAGTTGGGTCCCTGAATACGAGCAGTACTTC. Translated: CASSWVPEYEQYF.

V is TRBV7-2 and J is TRBJ2-3; maybe TRBD2 (7 bases). CDR1 is SGHTA, CDR2 FQGNSA, per germline. This CDR3 has 17 amino acids. V lost 0 bases to trimming and J lost 1 base, with 14 bases between them. The CDR3, as DNA: TGTGCCAGCAGCTTAGCGGGGGTCGGGGGGCGCACAGATACGCAGTATTTT. This translates into CASSLAGVGGRTDTQYF.

Written as DNA, the CDR3 is TGTGCCAGCAGTGTACAGGGTGGGAGCACAGATACGCAGTATTTT. This gives the protein CASSVQGGSTDTQYF. The V and J genes are TRBV2 and TRBJ2-3; weak D call: TRBD1 (6 bases). Trimming stripped 4 bases from V and 0 bases from J, with 11 bases between. The CDR3 runs to 15 residues. Germline V gene data show CDR1 as SNHLY and CDR2 as FYNNEI.

The sample holds a few counts of this clonotype. This chain uses TRBV5-5 with TRBJ1-2, with D perhaps matching TRBD1 (5 bases). CDR1 SGHKS and CDR2 YYEKEE come from the germline V gene (reference sequence). This CDR3 comprises 15 residues. The ends were cut back, 1 base at V and 6 bases at J, with 16 bases in the middle. In DNA form, the CDR3 reads TGTGCCAGCAGCTTGCTTAACAGGCCCTCGCATGGCTACACCTTC. Translating gives CASSLLNRPSHGYTF.

This chain connects TRBV20-1 to TRBJ1-4; no clear D. The germline gives CDR1 DFQATT, CDR2 SNEGSKA (reference sequence). The CDR3 is made up of 14 amino acids. V was cut by 0 bases and J by 5 bases, with 10 bases left in between. The CDR3 DNA follows: TGCAGTGCTAGAGATACGCTAAACAATGAAAAACTGTTTTTT. It specifies CSARDTLNNEKLFF.

In its sample, this clonotype was seen a few times. The chain uses TRBV29-1 and TRBJ2-5; D is unclear. The ends were cut back, 4 bases at V and 2 bases at J, with 14 bases in the middle. This CDR3 spans 14 amino acids. CDR1 is SQVTM and CDR2 is ANQGSEA in the germline V gene. The CDR3 reads CSVAPRIRQETQYF. In DNA form, the CDR3 reads TGCAGCGTTGCCCCGCGAATTCGTCAAGAGACCCAGTACTTC.

This clonotype was counted a few times. The chain joins TRBV9 to TRBJ2-5, with 8 bases identical to TRBD2. J lost 8 bases, V lost 1 base, and 10 bases had no gene match. The CDR3 loop spans 15 amino acids. CDR1 is SGDLS, CDR2 YYNGEE, per germline. In DNA form, the CDR3 reads TGTGCCAGCAGCGTATCAAGCGGGGGCCTAAGTACCCAGTACTTC. It codes for CASSVSSGGLSTQYF.

As to this clonotype: A much larger clone differs by one base, so this may be a read error. The rearrangement uses TRBV9 and TRBJ2-7; D not certain. Germline CDR1 SGDLS, CDR2 YYNGEE. Trimming removed 4 bases from V and 0 bases from J, with 14 bases in between. CDR3 length: 15 residues. Written as DNA, the CDR3 is TGTGCCAGCAGCCCAGACGTCTACTACTCCTACGAGCAGTACTTC. As protein: CASSPDVYYSYEQYF.

This chain connects TRBV5-6 to TRBJ2-1; D might be TRBD1 (5 bases). Germline loops: CDR1 SGHDT, CDR2 YYEEEE. The CDR3 covers 13 residues. V was shortened by 3 bases and J by 10 bases, with 14 bases between the two germline ends. CDR3 DNA sequence: TGTGCCAGCAGCTCGGACATGGCGTGGGAGCAGTTCTTC. Its translation is CASSSDMAWEQFF.

This clonotype has at least ten counts. The V gene is TRBV6-5, the J gene TRBJ2-7; unclear D gene. The CDR3 length is 15 residues. Between the trimmed V and J ends, which lost 2 bases and 1 base, there was a span of 12 bases. From germline, CDR1 is MNHEY and CDR2 SVGAGI. The CDR3 DNA sequence: TGTGCCAGCAGTTACCAAGTCGGACGGTCCTACGAGCAGTACTTC. Protein: CASSYQVGRSYEQYF.

V gene TRBV6-2 or TRBV6-3 combines with J gene TRBJ1-5; maybe TRBD1 (6 bases). The V and J ends lost 8 bases and 7 bases respectively, with 15 bases between them. This CDR3 region has 13 residues. Germline V gives CDR1 MNHEY, CDR2 SVGEGT. This chain's CDR3 is CASSEGGGQPQHF. CDR3 in DNA: TGTGCCAGCTCCGAGGGGGGCGGACAGCCCCAGCATTTT.